This TCR beta chain was profiled in a study of regulatory T cells in long-lasting Graves disease. Stated time point: persistent/refractory GD, antithyroid drugs over 5 years with positive TRAb. RNA from PBMCs was the source of the TCR library. American Thyroid Association guidelines were used to diagnose Graves' disease. The collection involved drawing approximately 9 milliliters of peripheral blood into EDTA tubes. This clonotype appeared a few times. Its antigen is currently unknown. The V and J ends lost 0 bases and 15 bases respectively, with 15 bases between them. CDR1 and CDR2 (germline): SGHTA, FQGTGA. The CDR3 is 14 residues long. With iRepertoire HTBI primers and Arm-PCR of CDR3 regions, TCR beta libraries were built. From the multiplex PCR reads, TCRdb called clonotypes with MiXCR, one entry per CDR3 protein. The sample records 600,000 to 800,000 distinct CDR3 sequences, 30% being singletons.

The study, taken as a whole, reports: TRBV28, TRBJ1-2 and TRBJ2-5 emerged as the favored segments in persistent disease. Relative to newly diagnosed Graves' patients, persistent ones had lower TCR diversity.

Sequenced material: peripheral blood mononuclear cells (PBMCs), taken when the disease was refractory, from a patient treated with antithyroid drugs. The TCR originated in a female donor with Graves disease. The V gene is TRBV7-3, the J gene TRBJ2-6; D is possibly TRBD1 (7 bases). This CDR3 is CASSLTRGDSDLTF. The CDR3 DNA follows: TGTGCCAGCAGCTTAACGAGGGGGGACAGCGACCTGACTTTC.